Listed below are T cell receptor beta chains from one sample, sequenced in a study of CD8 T cells in ankylosing spondylitis. One entry per CDR3 protein, called by TCRdb with MiXCR from the 5' RACE reads. Of a few hundred thousand distinct CDR3 sequences listed, around 6.6% are singletons. Sequenced sample: blood, either unsorted or a sorted T cell fraction (not recorded which). These TCRs come from a male donor with ankylosing spondylitis. CDR3s include the opening cysteine and the closing phenylalanine or tryptophan. The D gene is left open where the match is weak. Clone size is shown for a subset of rows, as once, few, many or a class of expanded clone.

clone size	D gene	V gene	J gene	CDR3 DNA	CDR3 protein
many	-	TRBV5-1	TRBJ1-4	TGCGCCAGCAGCCAATACACCTTGGGACGAACATCGGAAGCCGAAAAACTGTTTTTT	CASSQYTLGRTSEAEKLFF
many	-	TRBV10-3	TRBJ2-7	TGTGCCGTCCAGTTGGACAGGGACTATGAGGGCGAGCAGTACTTC	CAVQLDRDYEGEQYF
many	-	TRBV27	TRBJ2-7	TGTGCCAGCAGTTTCCGGAGCGGTCCTGGAGAGCAGTACTTC	CASSFRSGPGEQYF
many	-	TRBV10-3	TRBJ2-5	TGTGCCATCAGTGAGTTGGACAGTTTCCAAGAGACCCAGTACTTC	CAISELDSFQETQYF
many	-	TRBV4-3	TRBJ2-1	TGCGCCAGTACTACCGGGCGGGGCACCTACAATGAGCAGTTCTTC	CASTTGRGTYNEQFF
many	-	TRBV5-1	TRBJ2-7	TGCGCCAGCAGCTTGGTTATAGGGTACGAGCAGTACTTC	CASSLVIGYEQYF
many	-	TRBV11-2	TRBJ2-6	TGTGCCAGCAGCTTAGTTCCCGGGACGGTATACTCTGGGGCCAACGTCCTGACTTTC	CASSLVPGTVYSGANVLTF
many	TRBD2	TRBV7-8	TRBJ2-7	TGTGCCAGCAGCTTAGACAGACTAGCGGGAGCCAGGCAGTACTTC	CASSLDRLAGARQYF
many	TRBD1	TRBV6-1	TRBJ2-5	TGTGCCAGCAGCGGACAGGGAAGAGGGGAGACCCAGTACTTC	CASSGQGRGETQYF
many	TRBD1	TRBV29-1	TRBJ1-2	TGCAGCGTTGAAGGGGGGACAGCCAACTATGGCTACACCTTC	CSVEGGTANYGYTF
many	-	TRBV20-1	TRBJ1-6	TGCAGTGCTAGAGATTCTCTTGGGCGGACATATAATTCACCCCTCCACTTT	CSARDSLGRTYNSPLHF
few	TRBD1	TRBV27	TRBJ1-2	TGTGCCAGCAGCCAGACAGGGGTTGGCTACACCTTC	CASSQTGVGYTF
many	-	TRBV20-1	TRBJ1-2	TGCAGTGCTTCCCAACATCTTTCTAACTATGGCTACACCTTC	CSASQHLSNYGYTF
many	-	TRBV7-8	TRBJ2-1	TGTGCCAGCAGCTCCCGTGCGGAGCCCTACAATGAGCAGTTCTTC	CASSSRAEPYNEQFF
many	-	TRBV28	TRBJ2-3	TGTGCCAGCAGTTTAGGGGACCTACGCACAGATACGCAGTATTTT	CASSLGDLRTDTQYF
many	TRBD1	TRBV18	TRBJ2-1	TGTGCCAGCTCACCATTACCTTGGGACAGGGCGGGCGGCGATGAGCAGTTCTTC	CASSPLPWDRAGGDEQFF
many	TRBD1	TRBV5-1	TRBJ2-2	TGCGCCAGCAGCTTTAGGACGGTCAACACAGGGGCCGGGGAGCTGTTTTTT	CASSFRTVNTGAGELFF
few	-	TRBV7-9	TRBJ2-2	TGTGCCAGCAGCTGGACAGAAGGGGCCGGGGAGCTGTTTTTT	CASSWTEGAGELFF
many	TRBD2	TRBV12-3/TRBV12-4	TRBJ2-2	TGTGCCAGCAGTTACCCTACTAGCGGTCCCACCGGGGAGCTGTTTTTT	CASSYPTSGPTGELFF
-	-	TRBV27	TRBJ2-7	TGTGCCAGCAGTCTCACTCGGACGCTTAAGGAAGAGCAGTACTTC	CASSLTRTLKEEQYF
many	TRBD1	TRBV20-1	TRBJ1-5	TGCAGTGCCCCCCGGGACAGGGGGCTAAATCAGCCCCAGCATTTT	CSAPRDRGLNQPQHF
many	TRBD1	TRBV4-3	TRBJ1-2	TGCGCCAGCAGCCAGGGACGGGACAGGAACTATGGCTACACCTTC	CASSQGRDRNYGYTF
-	TRBD1	TRBV29-1	TRBJ1-1	TGCAGCGTTCACAGGGGTACTGAAGCTTTCTTT	CSVHRGTEAFF
-	-	TRBV7-9	TRBJ1-4	TGTGCCAGCAGGTCTTCCGAAGAAAAACTGTTTTTT	CASRSSEEKLFF
many	TRBD2	TRBV20-1	TRBJ2-7	TGCAGTGCTAGGGTCCTCAAAGGGGCGGGAGGGGGTTCCTACGAGCAGTACTTC	CSARVLKGAGGGSYEQYF
many	-	TRBV5-5	TRBJ2-3	TGTGCCAGCAGCTTGGACGAGACTTCCCCCACAGATACGCAGTATTTT	CASSLDETSPTDTQYF
many	-	TRBV2	TRBJ2-7	TGTGCCAGCACGGGCCTTCGGTTTCACGAGCAGTACTTC	CASTGLRFHEQYF
few	-	TRBV9	TRBJ2-7	TGTGCCAGCAGCGAGGATATGGGAGACAACGAGCAGTACTTC	CASSEDMGDNEQYF
many	TRBD1	TRBV29-1	TRBJ2-7	TGCAGCGTACGGACAGGGCTAGAGGGGGTCGAGCAGTACTTC	CSVRTGLEGVEQYF
-	-	TRBV10-1	TRBJ2-7	TGCGCCAGCAGTGTGGGTGTTCGCTACGAGCAGTACTTC	CASSVGVRYEQYF
-	TRBD1	TRBV20-1	TRBJ2-1	TGCAGTGCTAGCCGGGACAGCCACTACAATGAGCAGTTCTTC	CSASRDSHYNEQFF
many	-	TRBV7-9	TRBJ1-5	TGTGCCAGCAGCTTAACGGGTAGCAATCAGCCCCAGCATTTT	CASSLTGSNQPQHF
many	TRBD1	TRBV7-8	TRBJ1-2	TGTGCCAGCAGCCCGGGACAGGGGCCCTCTAACTATGGCTACACCTTC	CASSPGQGPSNYGYTF
few	-	TRBV5-5	TRBJ2-2	TGTGCCAGCAGCTTTGGCAGGGCCGTTACCGGGGAGCTGTTTTTT	CASSFGRAVTGELFF